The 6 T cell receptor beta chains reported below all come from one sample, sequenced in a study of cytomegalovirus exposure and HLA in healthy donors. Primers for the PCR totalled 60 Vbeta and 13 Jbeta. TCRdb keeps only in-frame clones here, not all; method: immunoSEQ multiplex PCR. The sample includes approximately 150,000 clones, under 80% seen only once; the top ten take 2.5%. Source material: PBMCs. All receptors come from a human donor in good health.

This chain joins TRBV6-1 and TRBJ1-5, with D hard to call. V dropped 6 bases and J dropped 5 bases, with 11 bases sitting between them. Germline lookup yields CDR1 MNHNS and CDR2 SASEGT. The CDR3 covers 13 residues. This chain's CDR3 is CASRRRSDQPQHF. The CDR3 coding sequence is TGTGCCAGCAGGCGCAGGTCAGATCAGCCCCAGCATTTT.

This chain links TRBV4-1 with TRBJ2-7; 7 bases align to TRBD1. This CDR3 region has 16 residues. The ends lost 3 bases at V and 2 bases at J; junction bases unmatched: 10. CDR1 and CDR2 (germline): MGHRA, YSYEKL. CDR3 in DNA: TGCGCCAGCAGCCAGGATGCAACCGGGACAGCCTACGAGCAGTACTTC. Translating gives CASSQDATGTAYEQYF.

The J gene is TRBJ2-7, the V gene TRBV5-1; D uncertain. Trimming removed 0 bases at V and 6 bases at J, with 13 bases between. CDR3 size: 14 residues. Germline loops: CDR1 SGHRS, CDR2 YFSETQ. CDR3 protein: CASSLAKSPGEQYF. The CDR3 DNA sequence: TGCGCCAGCAGCTTGGCTAAGTCCCCTGGCGAGCAGTACTTC.

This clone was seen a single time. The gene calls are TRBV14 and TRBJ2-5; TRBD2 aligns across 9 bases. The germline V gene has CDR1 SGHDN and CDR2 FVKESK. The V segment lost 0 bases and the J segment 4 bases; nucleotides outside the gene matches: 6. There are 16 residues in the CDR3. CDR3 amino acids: CASSQDPGSGGETQYF. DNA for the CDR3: TGTGCCAGCAGCCAAGATCCGGGTAGCGGGGGAGAGACCCAGTACTTC.

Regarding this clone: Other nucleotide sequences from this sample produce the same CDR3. The CDR3 loop reads CASSYSAGTYEQYF. The CDR3 nucleotides read TGTGCCAGCAGTTACTCAGCGGGTACCTACGAGCAGTACTTC. This chain uses TRBV6-5 with TRBJ2-7; weak D call: TRBD2 (6 bases). Germline lookup yields CDR1 MNHEY and CDR2 SVGAGI. Trimming pared 0 bases from V and 2 bases from J, leaving 8 bases between. This CDR3 has 14 amino acids.

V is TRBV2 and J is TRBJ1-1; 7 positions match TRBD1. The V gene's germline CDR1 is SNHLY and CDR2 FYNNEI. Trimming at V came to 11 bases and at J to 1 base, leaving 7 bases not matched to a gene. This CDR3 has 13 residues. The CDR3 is CAASDRQNTEAFF. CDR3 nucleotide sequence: TGTGCCGCCTCGGACAGGCAGAACACTGAAGCTTTCTTT.